Below, 8 T cell receptor beta chains from the same sample are listed, as sequenced in a study of regulatory T cells in long-lasting Graves disease. Arm-PCR with iRepertoire HTBI primers amplified the CDR3 regions for these TCR beta libraries. TCRdb re-called the multiplex PCR reads with MiXCR, one entry per CDR3 protein. The repertoire has roughly 410,000 distinct CDR3 sequences, about 15% of them found once; the top ten carry approximately 8%. Time point specified: newly diagnosed GD, antithyroid drugs for less than 3 months. Extracted PBMC RNA gave rise to the TCR library. These data were also filed under a second study, of T cells in Graves' hyperthyroidism and ophthalmopathy.

The material was peripheral blood mononuclear cells (PBMCs), obtained at new diagnosis, from a patient treated with antithyroid drugs. The receptor source for this set is a middle-aged woman with Graves disease.

This clonotype was recorded at least ten times. CDR3 bases: TGTGCCAGCAGTATGGGACAGGAGGGGGAAAAACTGTTTTTT. As protein: CASSMGQEGEKLFF. The rearrangement uses TRBV27 and TRBJ1-4; 8 nucleotides align to TRBD1. The CDR3 has 14 residues. The V segment lost 5 bases and the J segment 8 bases; nucleotides outside the gene matches: 7. Per the germline V gene, CDR1 is MNHEY and CDR2 is SMNVEV (reference sequence).

V and J are TRBV7-6 and TRBJ2-1, with 10 bases identical to TRBD2. Germline trimming cut 0 bases from V and 8 bases from J; bases unmatched to any gene: 4. The germline gives CDR1 SGHVS, CDR2 FNYEAQ. CDR3 length: 15 amino acids. The CDR3 spells CASSLATSGTHEQFF. The DNA of the CDR3 is TGTGCCAGCAGCTTAGCAACTAGCGGGACCCATGAGCAGTTCTTC.

There are many counts of this clonotype. The chain links TRBV2 to TRBJ1-6, with TRBD1 identical over 7 bases. From germline, CDR1 is SNHLY and CDR2 FYNNEI. The CDR3 is 16 amino acids. Trimming removed 0 bases from V and 9 bases from J; junction bases left unmatched: 8. DNA for the CDR3: TGTGCCAGCAGTGAAGCCGGGACAGTCATGGTTTCACCCCTCCACTTT. Protein product: CASSEAGTVMVSPLHF.

Ten or more counts support this clonotype. The gene calls are TRBV7-2 and TRBJ2-1; unclear D gene. The V end was cut by 3 bases, the J end by 2 bases, with 8 bases between. The CDR3 is made up of 14 amino acids. CDR1 and CDR2 (germline): SGHTA, FQGNSA. CDR3: CASSLAAPYNEQFF. The CDR3 DNA reads TGTGCCAGCAGCTTGGCGGCCCCCTACAATGAGCAGTTCTTC.

This clonotype was found many times. V is TRBV11-2 and J is TRBJ2-7; tentative D call: TRBD2 (6 bases). With 6 bases removed from V and 3 bases from J, the gap between germline ends came to 18 bases. The CDR3 loop spans 15 amino acids. CDR1 and CDR2 (germline): SGHAT, FQNNGV. CDR3 residues: CASRPNQGLFYEQYF. CDR3 bases: TGTGCCAGCAGGCCGAACCAGGGACTTTTCTACGAGCAGTACTTC.

This clonotype appeared many times. The chain combines TRBV15 with TRBJ2-7; TRBD2 matches 8 bases. The CDR3 consists of 14 residues. The germline gives CDR1 LNHNV, CDR2 YYDKDF (reference sequence). V lost 5 bases and J lost 4; bases outside the gene matches: 7. The CDR3 coding sequence is TGTGCCACCAGCGGGGGACTAGAATTGTACGAGCAGTACTTC. This codes for CATSGGLELYEQYF.

The chain combines TRBV11-2 with TRBJ2-5; weak D call: TRBD1 (5 bases). The V end was cut by 6 bases, the J end by 5 bases, with 19 bases between. CDR1 SGHAT and CDR2 FQNNGV come from the germline V gene. The CDR3 runs to 15 residues. As DNA, the CDR3 is TGTGCCAGCAGTGAAGGCGGCAGGGTCTGGGAGACCCAGTACTTC. It is translated as CASSEGGRVWETQYF.

This clonotype was observed at least ten times. The chain links TRBV20-1 to TRBJ2-4; D is perhaps TRBD1 (6 bases). V was shortened by 3 bases and J by 0 bases, with 12 bases between the two germline ends. The CDR3 runs to 15 residues. Germline-derived CDR1 and CDR2 are DFQATT and SNEGSKA (reference sequence). The CDR3 is CSARETGLAKNIQYF. The CDR3 DNA is TGCAGTGCTAGGGAAACAGGGTTAGCCAAAAACATTCAGTACTTC.